Described below is a single TCR beta chain sequence and its context. This entry is derived from a study of blood T cell repertoires in COVID-19. As for the study in general: Acute and convalescent COVID-19 specimens originated in the United States, Italy and Spain. The cDNA or gDNA used as material had been derived from T cells, B-cell-depleted T cells, or PBMCs.

How the authors handled the data: Reference gene primer amplification gave nucleated cell count estimates. Some clones are missing from TCRdb's copy, which holds only in-frame ones; the method was immunoSEQ multiplex PCR. V, J and clone size are those of that table, while D and trimming were read from the DNA. The sample comprises approximately 120,000 clones, roughly 86% of which are singletons, and 5% to 6% rests with the top ten. The V gene lost 10 bases and the J gene lost 10 bases, with 21 bases spanning the gap. The CDR3 covers 14 residues. The clonotype was recovered from a human donor in a cohort sampled during active COVID-19. Sequencing input: peripheral blood. The gene calls are TRBV5-3 and TRBJ1-6, with TRBD1 as a possible D gene (5 bases). TRBV5-3 is treated as an ORF (open reading frame) with a function not yet certain. DNA of the CDR3: TGTGCCCCCGGGGGGGGGTACGTATGGTCACCCCTCCACTTT. Protein: CAPGGGYVWSPLHF.